The 14 T cell receptor beta chains given below trace back to one sample, sequenced in a study of radiation and T cells in renal cell carcinoma. This table comes from immunoSEQ multiplex PCR, and its TCRdb copy is limited to in-frame clones, with some not included. The table includes around 74,000 clones, less than 90% detected once. Time point reported: blood 4 weeks post-SBRT, at nephrectomy. The treatment denotes: 15 Gy SBRT to primary tumor, nephrectomy 4 weeks later. The specimen comprised blood, sampled from a patient whose treatment included radiotherapy and nephrectomy. The receptor set was obtained from a woman in her sixties or seventies with renal cell carcinoma.

The chain combines TRBV2 with TRBJ1-4, with D possibly matching TRBD1 (6 bases). The V gene lost 8 bases and the J gene lost 8 bases, with 18 bases spanning the gap. Germline V gene sequence: CDR1 SNHLY, CDR2 FYNNEI. The CDR3 spans 14 residues. The CDR3, as DNA: TGTGCCAGCCATTCCCCGGGGGGCGACGAAAAACTGTTTTTT. This translates into CASHSPGGDEKLFF. Together with reference TRBV2 and TRBJ1-4, the CDR3 gives the full variable domain: EPEVTQTPSHQVTQMGQEVILRCVPISNHLYFYWYRQILGQKVEFLVSFYNNEISEKSEIFDDQFSVERPDGSNFTLKIRSTKLEDSAMYFCASHSPGGDEKLFFGSGTQLSVL.

This clone has more than one count but fewer than ten. J is TRBJ2-6 and V is TRBV5-1; 11 positions agree with TRBD2. Trimming cost V 4 bases and J 0 bases; bases outside gene matches: 9. This CDR3 has 19 amino acids. Germline CDR1 SGHRS, CDR2 YFSETQ. Written as DNA, the CDR3 is TGCGCCAGCAGCCCAGGACTAGCGGGCTTAGACTCTGGGGCCAACGTCCTGACTTTC. Its translation is CASSPGLAGLDSGANVLTF.

The chain recombines TRBV11-2 with TRBJ2-7; TRBD1 is a possible D gene (6 bases). Trimming took 4 bases from V and 2 from J, leaving 21 bases between them. This CDR3 has 17 amino acids. Germline lookup yields CDR1 SGHAT and CDR2 FQNNGV. CDR3 sequence reads: CASSSRDISKYTYEQYF. The CDR3, as DNA: TGTGCCAGCAGCTCTCGGGACATTTCCAAATACACCTACGAGCAGTACTTC.

CDR3 amino acids: CASRGGYGYTF. In DNA, the CDR3 is TGTGCCAGCAGGGGAGGCTATGGCTACACCTTC. The chain joins TRBV6-5 to TRBJ1-2; D ambiguous. Germline lookup yields CDR1 MNHEY and CDR2 SVGAGI. V was clipped by 6 bases and J by 4 bases, with 6 bases between them. The CDR3 sequence is 11 residues long.

This chain joins TRBV2 and TRBJ1-1; TRBD1 matches at 7 bases. CDR1 and CDR2 (germline): SNHLY, FYNNEI. The CDR3 loop spans 16 amino acids. With 7 bases clipped from V and 0 bases from J, the junction kept 11 bases outside the gene matches. In nucleotides, the CDR3 is TGTGCCAGCATACCCGAAACAGGGGCGATGAACACTGAAGCTTTCTTT. Encoded protein: CASIPETGAMNTEAFF.

The V gene is TRBV7-9, the J gene TRBJ1-2, with D possibly TRBD1 on 5 matching bases. V was cut by 5 bases and J by 4 bases, with 17 bases left in between. The CDR3 has 15 residues. The germline gives CDR1 SEHNR, CDR2 FQNEAQ (reference sequence). CDR3 coding DNA: TGTGCCAGCAGCGAGGGACTAGCAACGGTCTATGGCTACACCTTC. As protein: CASSEGLATVYGYTF.

The count of this clone is one. The rearrangement joins TRBV9 to TRBJ1-1; tentative D call: TRBD1 (5 bases). This CDR3 contains 15 residues. The V end was cut by 3 bases, the J end by 3 bases, with 15 bases between. The V gene's germline CDR1 is SGDLS and CDR2 YYNGEE. CDR3 sequence: CASSETSGGDTEAFF. CDR3 coding DNA: TGTGCCAGCAGCGAGACCTCAGGAGGGGACACTGAAGCTTTCTTT.

The chain links TRBV27 to TRBJ2-3, with D perhaps given as TRBD1 or TRBD2 (6 bases each). The CDR3 sequence is 15 residues long. Germline assignment: CDR1 MNHEY and CDR2 SMNVEV (reference sequence). Between the trimmed V and J ends, which lost 6 bases and 0 bases, there was a span of 13 bases. The CDR3 DNA follows: TGTGCCAGCAGCGCGAGGGGGGCTAGCACAGATACGCAGTATTTT. This gives the protein CASSARGASTDTQYF.

Notes on this clone: This sequence may be a read error, since a much larger clone differs from it by one base. This chain uses TRBV2 with TRBJ1-5; no reliable D call. V was clipped by 3 bases and J by 2 bases, with 2 bases between them. Germline V CDR1 and CDR2: SNHLY, FYNNEI. The CDR3 covers 12 residues. The CDR3 DNA reads TGTGCCAGCAGTGACGGCAATCAGCCCCAGCATTTT. Protein sequence: CASSDGNQPQHF. Full variable domain (remainder filled in from reference TRBV2 and TRBJ1-5): EPEVTQTPSHQVTQMGQEVILRCVPISNHLYFYWYRQILGQKVEFLVSFYNNEISEKSEIFDDQFSVERPDGSNFTLKIRSTKLEDSAMYFCASSDGNQPQHFGDGTRLSIL.

The chain combines TRBV5-8 with TRBJ2-2, with D possibly called TRBD1 or TRBD2 (6 bases each). The CDR3 contains 18 residues. V gave up 4 bases and J gave up 0 bases, with 19 bases separating them. The germline V gene encodes CDR1 SGHTS and CDR2 YDEGEE. The CDR3 spells CASSPGGPLFSNTGELFF. Written as DNA, the CDR3 is TGTGCCAGCAGCCCCGGGGGCCCTTTATTTTCGAACACCGGGGAGCTGTTTTTT.

V is TRBV6-5 and J is TRBJ1-4; TRBD1 is a possible D gene (5 bases). CDR1 MNHEY and CDR2 SVGAGI come from the germline V gene. This CDR3 has 13 residues. The germline V and J ends were trimmed by 6 bases and 7 bases, with 12 bases remaining between them. CDR3 sequence: CASRRMGGEKLFF. The CDR3 coding sequence is TGTGCCAGCAGACGCATGGGGGGTGAAAAACTGTTTTTT.

The CDR3 DNA reads as TGTGCCAGCAGCCAAGATGGGACCCTGGGGACCCAGTACTTC. Translated: CASSQDGTLGTQYF. The chain links TRBV4-2 to TRBJ2-5; either TRBD1 or TRBD2 may supply D (5 bases each). CDR1 is LGHNA and CDR2 is YNFKEQ in the germline V gene. V was cut by 0 bases and J by 7 bases, with 12 bases left in between. This CDR3 is 14 amino acids long.

The chain links TRBV18 to TRBJ2-7; 11 bases are shared with TRBD1. CDR1 and CDR2 (germline): KGHSH, LQKENI. CDR3 length equals 16 residues. J lost 2 bases, V lost 2 bases, and 5 bases had no gene match. The CDR3 sequence is CASSPARGQGAYEQYF. The CDR3 DNA follows: TGTGCCAGCTCACCAGCGCGGGGACAGGGGGCCTACGAGCAGTACTTC.

This clone was recorded a few times. The chain combines TRBV5-1 with TRBJ1-5, with a tentative D call TRBD1 (5 bases). This CDR3 is built from 15 residues. The germline V gene encodes CDR1 SGHRS and CDR2 YFSETQ. The ends were cut back, 1 base at V and 7 bases at J, with 15 bases in the middle. DNA for the CDR3: TGCGCCAGCAGCTTGAGTGGTCAGGGTAGCCAGCCCCAGCATTTT. This encodes CASSLSGQGSQPQHF.